The rows below give T cell receptor beta chains drawn from one sample of a study of shared clonotypes between healthy human individuals. Only in-frame clones appear in the TCRdb table, and some are missing; sequencing was by immunoSEQ multiplex PCR. The sample includes more than 200,000 clones, 50% to 80% of them seen just once. Sequencing was performed on memory CD4+ T cells sorted from blood. These receptor sequences come from a young man in good health. Both conserved end residues are part of each CDR3. D genes are given only for firm matches. A clone size is listed for some rows: how often the clone was seen (once, few, many), or a class if it is expanded.

v_gene: TRBV6-1; j_gene: TRBJ1-2; d_gene: -; abundance: few; CDR3aa: CASRLGAGYTF; CDR3nt: TGTGCCAGCAGGTTAGGGGCTGGCTACACCTTC
v_gene: TRBV4-3; j_gene: TRBJ2-3; d_gene: -; abundance: -; CDR3aa: CASSQEYQRSYTDTQYF; CDR3nt: TGCGCCAGCAGCCAAGAATACCAGAGGAGTTACACAGATACGCAGTATTTT
v_gene: TRBV5-5; j_gene: TRBJ1-4; d_gene: -; abundance: -; CDR3aa: CASSSVTNEKLFF; CDR3nt: TGTGCCAGCAGCTCCGTTACTAATGAAAAACTGTTTTTT
v_gene: TRBV15; j_gene: TRBJ2-1; d_gene: TRBD2; abundance: -; CDR3aa: CATSRELAYENNEQFF; CDR3nt: TGTGCCACCAGCAGGGAACTAGCGTACGAAAACAATGAGCAGTTCTTC
v_gene: TRBV11-2; j_gene: TRBJ2-2; d_gene: TRBD1; abundance: once; CDR3aa: CASSHRVRDRGNTGELFF; CDR3nt: TGTGCCAGCAGCCACCGTGTAAGGGACAGGGGTAACACCGGGGAGCTGTTTTTT
v_gene: TRBV6-5; j_gene: TRBJ2-3; d_gene: -; abundance: -; CDR3aa: CASSPSGTDTQYF; CDR3nt: TGTGCCAGCAGTCCGAGCGGGACAGATACGCAGTATTTT
v_gene: TRBV6-5; j_gene: TRBJ1-1; d_gene: -; abundance: -; CDR3aa: CASSFSGLMNTEAFF; CDR3nt: TGTGCCAGCAGTTTCTCGGGGCTCATGAACACTGAAGCTTTCTTT
v_gene: TRBV4-1; j_gene: TRBJ2-4; d_gene: TRBD2; abundance: -; CDR3aa: CASSQDGRALGIQYF; CDR3nt: TGCGCCAGCAGCCAAGATGGGAGGGCTTTAGGCATTCAGTACTTC
v_gene: TRBV28; j_gene: TRBJ1-2; d_gene: -; abundance: -; CDR3aa: CASRLPGGEVGGYTF; CDR3nt: TGTGCCAGCAGGCTTCCTGGGGGTGAGGTGGGTGGCTACACCTTC
v_gene: TRBV10-2; j_gene: TRBJ2-2; d_gene: TRBD2; abundance: once; CDR3aa: CASRPLGTSGPNTGELFF; CDR3nt: TGCGCCAGCCGGCCCTTGGGGACTAGCGGACCAAACACCGGGGAGCTGTTTTTT
v_gene: TRBV11-3; j_gene: TRBJ2-5; d_gene: -; abundance: few; CDR3aa: CASSLGTQETQYF; CDR3nt: TGTGCCAGCAGCTTAGGGACCCAAGAGACCCAGTACTTC
v_gene: TRBV7-2; j_gene: TRBJ2-3; d_gene: TRBD2; abundance: -; CDR3aa: CASSSVAGGSLRDTQYF; CDR3nt: TGTGCCAGCAGCTCCGTAGCGGGAGGAAGTCTCAGAGATACGCAGTATTTT
v_gene: TRBV21-1; j_gene: TRBJ2-1; d_gene: -; abundance: once; CDR3aa: CASSKEGGQVNEQFF; CDR3nt: TGTGCCAGCAGCAAAGAGGGGGGGCAAGTCAATGAGCAGTTCTTC
v_gene: TRBV5-4; j_gene: TRBJ2-7; d_gene: -; abundance: -; CDR3aa: CASSRDRGGEQYF; CDR3nt: TGTGCCAGCAGCCGGGACCGTGGAGGAGAGCAGTACTTC
v_gene: TRBV15; j_gene: TRBJ1-2; d_gene: -; abundance: -; CDR3aa: CATSRWTQEGPGYTF; CDR3nt: TGTGCCACCAGCAGATGGACCCAAGAGGGCCCTGGCTACACCTTC
v_gene: TRBV30; j_gene: TRBJ2-5; d_gene: -; abundance: -; CDR3aa: CASTLGAKGETQYF; CDR3nt: TGTGCCTCCACCCTGGGGGCGAAAGGAGAGACCCAGTACTTC
v_gene: TRBV27; j_gene: TRBJ2-1; d_gene: -; abundance: -; CDR3aa: CATNSAPLYNEQFF; CDR3nt: TGTGCCACCAATTCGGCCCCCCTTTACAATGAGCAGTTCTTC
v_gene: TRBV5-1; j_gene: TRBJ1-2; d_gene: -; abundance: few; CDR3aa: CASSLGQGSSYGYTF; CDR3nt: TGCGCCAGCAGCTTGGGGCAGGGATCATCCTATGGCTACACCTTC
v_gene: TRBV9; j_gene: TRBJ1-1; d_gene: -; abundance: -; CDR3aa: CASQPSGRGTEAFF; CDR3nt: TGTGCCAGCCAACCCTCAGGGAGGGGGACTGAAGCTTTCTTT
v_gene: TRBV7-9; j_gene: TRBJ1-2; d_gene: TRBD1; abundance: -; CDR3aa: CASSWGQSYGYTF; CDR3nt: TGTGCCAGCAGCTGGGGACAGAGCTATGGCTACACCTTC
v_gene: TRBV4-1; j_gene: TRBJ2-1; d_gene: TRBD1; abundance: -; CDR3aa: CASSQDDRGRGDEQFF; CDR3nt: TGCGCCAGCAGCCAAGATGACAGGGGGCGCGGCGATGAGCAGTTCTTC
v_gene: TRBV27; j_gene: TRBJ1-5; d_gene: -; abundance: -; CDR3aa: CASSLSAGNQPQHF; CDR3nt: TGTGCCAGCAGTTTATCTGCAGGGAATCAGCCCCAGCATTTT
v_gene: TRBV5-1; j_gene: TRBJ1-2; d_gene: -; abundance: -; CDR3aa: CASSLGADYGYTF; CDR3nt: TGCGCCAGCAGCTTGGGCGCAGACTATGGCTACACCTTC
v_gene: TRBV30; j_gene: TRBJ1-3; d_gene: TRBD1; abundance: -; CDR3aa: CAWSPGQAGNTIYF; CDR3nt: TGTGCCTGGAGTCCCGGACAGGCTGGAAACACCATATATTTT
v_gene: TRBV5-4; j_gene: TRBJ2-7; d_gene: -; abundance: -; CDR3aa: CASSLVGSPSYKQYF; CDR3nt: TGTGCCAGCAGCTTGGTGGGGAGCCCCTCCTACAAGCAGTACTTC
v_gene: TRBV7-2; j_gene: TRBJ2-1; d_gene: -; abundance: -; CDR3aa: CASSRAPRDLQFF; CDR3nt: TGTGCCAGCAGCCGGGCCCCCCGGGACTTGCAGTTCTTC
v_gene: TRBV5-4; j_gene: TRBJ1-2; d_gene: TRBD1; abundance: -; CDR3aa: CASSYTGGPVGYGYTF; CDR3nt: TGTGCCAGCAGCTACACAGGGGGCCCCGTAGGGTATGGCTACACCTTC
v_gene: TRBV28; j_gene: TRBJ1-2; d_gene: -; abundance: -; CDR3aa: CASSPYTGNYGYTF; CDR3nt: TGTGCCAGCAGTCCCTATACGGGGAACTATGGCTACACCTTC